The present T cell receptor (beta chain) was sequenced within a study of T cells after yellow fever vaccination. Across the study: Researchers used SMART-Seq v4 Ultra Low Input to prepare fractions that had low cell numbers.

TCRdb re-derived calls from the 5' RACE reads in MiXCR, one entry per CDR3 protein. The data hold approximately 160,000 distinct CDR3 sequences, with roughly 9% observed a single time. Study findings and constraints: There was a possibility that FACS-sorted repertoires contained abundant clonotypes contaminating from the bulk population. The appearance of a small share of clonotypes in both CD4 and CD8 compartments was observed.

This clonotype was observed a handful of times. Its antigen is undetermined. Germline CDR1 MRHNA, CDR2 SNTAGT. V lost 7 bases to trimming and J lost 0 bases, with 12 bases between them. The CDR3 loop spans 15 amino acids. Source: CD8+ T cells sorted from PBMCs, taken 45 days after the yellow fever booster vaccination. This chain uses TRBV6-4 with TRBJ1-4; D possibly corresponds to TRBD1 (6 bases). The TCR comes from a man aged 18 to 29 who received the YFV17D yellow fever vaccine. The CDR3: CASIRGQPTNEKLFF. The CDR3 DNA reads TGTGCCAGCATTCGCGGACAGCCAACTAATGAAAAACTGTTTTTT.